A selection of T cell receptor beta chains follows, all from one sample in a study of T-cell memory formation after mild COVID-19. Using its own MiXCR run on the 5' RACE reads, TCRdb lists one record per CDR3 protein. This table has about 400,000 distinct CDR3 sequences, approximately 15% appearing once. Sequencing used PBMCs or a T cell subset sorted from them (not recorded which). Every receptor here comes from a man aged 18 to 29 who had mild COVID-19 (a few samples of this study predate the infection). Cell type and time point are not known. Both conserved end residues are part of each CDR3. D genes are given only for firm matches. Size is omitted from some rows. Given values are once, few, many or a class for expanded clones.

J gene,D gene,V gene,clone size,CDR3 protein,CDR3 DNA
TRBJ2-2,.,TRBV5-1,.,CASSLAAVANTGELYF,TGCGCCAGCAGCTTGGCGGCGGTCGCGAACACCGGGGAGCTGTATTTT
TRBJ1-5,.,TRBV7-2,.,CASTFKSGQPQHF,TGTGCCAGCACCTTCAAGAGTGGTCAGCCCCAGCATTTT
TRBJ1-2,.,TRBV28,few,CASSAGGSGRGYTF,TGTGCCAGCAGTGCGGGCGGATCGGGAAGAGGCTACACCTTC
TRBJ1-2,.,TRBV3-1,few,CASSPGQIYGYTF,TGTGCCAGCAGCCCCGGACAGATCTATGGCTACACCTTC
TRBJ1-1,.,TRBV5-1,.,CASSFTNTEAFF,TGCGCCAGCAGCTTCACGAACACTGAAGCTTTCTTT
TRBJ2-3,.,TRBV6-5,.,CASSYSGAVSTDTQYF,TGTGCCAGCAGTTACTCAGGTGCCGTCAGCACAGATACGCAGTATTTT
TRBJ2-5,TRBD2,TRBV6-2/TRBV6-3,.,CASSVPGLATQETQYF,TGTGCCAGCAGTGTACCGGGACTAGCGACACAAGAGACCCAGTACTTC
TRBJ2-2,TRBD1,TRBV28,few,CASSLLGQGVTGELFF,TGTGCCAGCAGTTTACTGGGACAGGGGGTCACCGGGGAGCTGTTTTTT
TRBJ2-1,.,TRBV6-2/TRBV6-3,.,CASSYGQRERSYNEQFF,TGTGCCAGCAGTTACGGACAGAGGGAGCGGTCCTACAATGAGCAGTTCTTC
TRBJ1-6,.,TRBV7-6,few,CASSLAPEGFLHF,TGTGCCAGCAGCTTAGCGCCGGAGGGGTTCCTCCACTTT
TRBJ1-1,.,TRBV4-1,few,CASSLPNQATEAFF,TGCGCCAGCAGCCTACCAAACCAGGCCACTGAAGCTTTCTTT
TRBJ1-5,.,TRBV12-3/TRBV12-4,few,CASSFEWGDQPQHF,TGTGCCAGCAGTTTCGAATGGGGGGATCAGCCCCAGCATTTT